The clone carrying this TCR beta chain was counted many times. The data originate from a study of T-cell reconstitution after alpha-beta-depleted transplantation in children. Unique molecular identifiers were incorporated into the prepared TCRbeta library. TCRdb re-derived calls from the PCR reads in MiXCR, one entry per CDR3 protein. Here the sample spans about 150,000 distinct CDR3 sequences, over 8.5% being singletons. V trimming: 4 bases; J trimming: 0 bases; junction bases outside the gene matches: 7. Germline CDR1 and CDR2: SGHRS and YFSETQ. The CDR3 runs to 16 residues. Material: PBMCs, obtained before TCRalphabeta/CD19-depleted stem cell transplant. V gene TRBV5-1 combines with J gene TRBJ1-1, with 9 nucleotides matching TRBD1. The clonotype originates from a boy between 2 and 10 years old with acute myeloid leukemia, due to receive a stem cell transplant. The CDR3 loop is CASSIRTGGVNTEAFF. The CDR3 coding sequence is TGCGCCAGCAGCATAAGAACAGGGGGCGTGAACACTGAAGCTTTCTTT.